This TCR beta chain was profiled in a study of monozygotic twins with inflammatory bowel disease. With the 5' RACE reads reprocessed, TCRdb shows one record per CDR3 protein and no DNA. The sample has roughly 150,000 distinct CDR3 sequences. Germline loops: CDR1 DFQATT, CDR2 SNEGSKA (reference sequence). CDR3 length: 13 residues. Whole blood, unsorted for T cells, was the source of total RNA. The chain couples TRBV20-1 to TRBJ1-5; TCRdb's D call of TRBD1 is untestable without DNA. The TCR originated in a human donor with ulcerative colitis or Crohn's disease, or a healthy co-twin of an affected twin (not recorded which). The sequenced sample consisted of blood. CDR3 region: CSASWGGNQPQHF.